A selection of T cell receptor beta chains follows, all from one sample in a study of T cell responses to AZD1222 COVID-19 vaccine. The method was immunoSEQ multiplex PCR; TCRdb's version includes in-frame clones alone and lacks a portion of them. The repertoire holds around 100,000 clones, with about 88% as singletons. Sequencing was performed on peripheral blood, taken on day 0 of AZD1222 vaccination. The receptors stem from an adult in good health. CDR3s include the opening cysteine and the closing phenylalanine or tryptophan. The order of the fields is D gene, J gene, clone size, V gene, CDR3 DNA, CDR3 protein. D genes are given only for firm matches. Rows may omit the clone size; those that give it use once, few, many or a size class.

TRBD2	TRBJ2-1	.	TRBV12-5	TGTGCTAGTGGCCTTAGCGGGGGAATTAATGAGCAGTTCTTC	CASGLSGGINEQFF
.	TRBJ2-7	.	TRBV6-2/TRBV6-3	TGTGCCAGCAGTTACTCTGTGTACGAGCAGTACTTC	CASSYSVYEQYF
.	TRBJ1-5	once	TRBV5-6	TGTGCCAGCAGCTTGTTTGGGGCTCAGCCCCAGCATTTT	CASSLFGAQPQHF
TRBD2	TRBJ2-7	.	TRBV5-1	TGCGCCAGCAGCTTGGCGAGCGGGGGGGACTCCTACGAGCAGTACTTC	CASSLASGGDSYEQYF
.	TRBJ1-1	.	TRBV10-2	TGCGCCAGCAGTCTACAGGGAAGAACTGAAGCTTTCTTT	CASSLQGRTEAFF
TRBD1	TRBJ2-5	.	TRBV18	TGTGCCAGCTCACCAGACCTTTTCTTGGACAGGCGTGAGACCCAGTACTTC	CASSPDLFLDRRETQYF
TRBD1	TRBJ1-2	.	TRBV19	TGTGCCAGTAGTCAGAAGACAGGGGCCGGTGGCTACACCTTC	CASSQKTGAGGYTF
.	TRBJ1-5	few	TRBV19	TGTGCCAGTTCATGGGGGGGGGACGGCCAGCCCCAGCATTTT	CASSWGGDGQPQHF
.	TRBJ2-7	.	TRBV27	TGTGCCAGCAGTTTAAAACTCACACGCTCCTACGAGCAGTACTTC	CASSLKLTRSYEQYF
TRBD2	TRBJ2-7	.	TRBV2	TGTGCCAGCAGCCGCGGGGGGGAGCTACAGAACGAGCAGTACTTC	CASSRGGELQNEQYF
.	TRBJ1-5	.	TRBV12-3/TRBV12-4	TGTGCCAGCAGTTTAGGAGAATTGCAGCCCCAGCATTTT	CASSLGELQPQHF
.	TRBJ2-7	.	TRBV18	TGTGCCAGCGCAATGGATCCAGGGAAAGAATACGAGCAGTACTTC	CASAMDPGKEYEQYF
.	TRBJ1-2	.	TRBV4-1	TGCGCCAGCAGCCAGGACGGCAGCTATGGCTACACCTTC	CASSQDGSYGYTF
.	TRBJ2-2	.	TRBV5-1	TGCGCCAGCAGCTTAGGACAGACCGGGGAGCTGTTTTTT	CASSLGQTGELFF
.	TRBJ2-1	few	TRBV28	TGTGCCAGCAGTTCGAGCGGAGGGGTCAATGAGCAGTTCTTC	CASSSSGGVNEQFF
.	TRBJ1-2	.	TRBV28	TGTGCCAGCATGACTTTAGAAGGTGGCTACACCTTC	CASMTLEGGYTF
.	TRBJ1-1	.	TRBV7-2	TGTGCCAGCAGCCCAGCCTACACTGAAGCTTTCTTT	CASSPAYTEAFF
.	TRBJ1-1	.	TRBV6-5	TGTGCCAGCGTTATTGGGGGACGCACTGAAGCTTTCTTT	CASVIGGRTEAFF
.	TRBJ1-4	.	TRBV4-3	TGCGCCAGCAGCCATCCCTCCGGGGGGATTAATGAAAAACTGTTTTTT	CASSHPSGGINEKLFF
.	TRBJ1-2	.	TRBV9	TGTGCCAGCAGCGTAGGCAGGGATGCCCGCATAGGAGGCTACACCTTC	CASSVGRDARIGGYTF
TRBD1	TRBJ2-7	.	TRBV6-6	TGTGCCAGCAGTCCTGACAGGGGACACCAGATTCAGTACTTC	CASSPDRGHQIQYF
.	TRBJ2-7	.	TRBV7-2	TGTGCCAGCAGCCCCGAAGGGGGTCCCTCCTACGAGCAGTACTTC	CASSPEGGPSYEQYF
.	TRBJ2-6	few	TRBV28	TGTGCCAGCAGTCGCCCATTGGGGGCGTCTGGGGCCAACGTCCTGACTTTC	CASSRPLGASGANVLTF
TRBD1	TRBJ1-1	.	TRBV7-9	TGTGCCAGCATCCACCCGACAGGGGGCAAAATGAACACTGAAGCTTTCTTT	CASIHPTGGKMNTEAFF
TRBD2	TRBJ2-2	few	TRBV9	TGTGCCAGCAGCGTACTAGCGGGAGGTTGGGACACCGGGGAGCTGTTTTTT	CASSVLAGGWDTGELFF
TRBD2	TRBJ2-7	.	TRBV6-4	TGTGCCAGCAGAGCTACTAGCGGGAGGGCCTACGAGCAGTACTTC	CASRATSGRAYEQYF
.	TRBJ2-1	.	TRBV12-3/TRBV12-4	TGTGCCAGCAGTTTAGTGTACGATGAGCAGTTCTTC	CASSLVYDEQFF
TRBD1	TRBJ1-1	few	TRBV6-2/TRBV6-3	TGTGCCAGCAGCAAGACAGGGGAGGCTTTCTTT	CASSKTGEAFF
TRBD1	TRBJ2-7	.	TRBV3-1/TRBV3-2	TGTGCCAGCAGCCAGACCGGGACAGGACTTTACGAGCAGTACTTC	CASSQTGTGLYEQYF
.	TRBJ2-3	once	TRBV5-1	TGCGCCAGCAGCTCGCCCATGGATACGCAGTATTTT	CASSSPMDTQYF
.	TRBJ2-2	.	TRBV4-2	TGTGCCAGCAGCCAAGAGGTGGTCTCGGACACCGGGGAGCTGTTTTTT	CASSQEVVSDTGELFF
.	TRBJ2-4	.	TRBV6-5	TGTGCCAGCAGTCCCCAGGGGGGCAAAAACATTCAGTACTTC	CASSPQGGKNIQYF